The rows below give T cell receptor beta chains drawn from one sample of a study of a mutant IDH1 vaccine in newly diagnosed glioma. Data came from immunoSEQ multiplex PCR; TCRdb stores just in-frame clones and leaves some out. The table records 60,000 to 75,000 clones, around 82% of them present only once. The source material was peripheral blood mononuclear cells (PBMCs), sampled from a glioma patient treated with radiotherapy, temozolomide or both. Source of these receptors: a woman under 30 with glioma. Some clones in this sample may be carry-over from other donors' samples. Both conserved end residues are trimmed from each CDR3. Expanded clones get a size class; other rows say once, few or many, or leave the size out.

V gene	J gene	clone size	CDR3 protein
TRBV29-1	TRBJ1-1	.	SVVPTGNMNTEAF
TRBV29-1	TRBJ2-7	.	SVRALSHEQY
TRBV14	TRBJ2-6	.	ASSLRHSSGANVLT
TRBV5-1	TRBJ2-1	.	ASSLREYNEQF
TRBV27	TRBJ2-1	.	ASRSGAHEQF
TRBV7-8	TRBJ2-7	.	ASSSGTGRLAYEQY
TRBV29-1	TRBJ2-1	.	SVPGLTYNEQF
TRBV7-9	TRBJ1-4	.	ASSFRAANEKLF
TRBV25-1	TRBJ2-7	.	ASSEYQSSYEQY
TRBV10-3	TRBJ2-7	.	AISGTSGNYEQY
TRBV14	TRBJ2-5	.	ASSPEDWGEQETQY
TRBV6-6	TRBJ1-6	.	ASSPGTGNSPLH
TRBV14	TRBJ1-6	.	ASSQDRVSPLH
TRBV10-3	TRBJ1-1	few	AISPLHGNTEAF